Listed below are T cell receptor beta chains from one sample, sequenced in a study of T cell responses to AZD1222 COVID-19 vaccine. Clones were sequenced by immunoSEQ multiplex PCR, and TCRdb holds only the in-frame ones, with some missing. The sample lists under 130,000 clones; approximately 90% were seen once. The sample consisted of peripheral blood, taken 28 days after the second AZD1222 dose. The receptor source for this set is an adult who received the AZD1222 COVID-19 vaccine. The CDR3 runs from the conserved cysteine through the conserved F or W.

j_call v_call cdr3_aa
TRBJ1-2 TRBV28 CASSLYPTGPYGYTF
TRBJ1-2 TRBV4-1 CASSQDPGQTTSDYGYTF
TRBJ1-1 TRBV5-1 CASSLQNTEAFF
TRBJ1-4 TRBV27 CASSLIGQGEKLFF
TRBJ2-7 TRBV30 CAWKGIGGARIYEQYF
TRBJ1-4 TRBV6-5 CASSYTRQFWREKLFF
TRBJ1-2 TRBV29-1 CSDADGYTF
TRBJ1-2 TRBV9 CASSVVGGGGYGYTF
TRBJ1-1 TRBV15 CATSRTTENTEAFF
TRBJ1-5 TRBV4-2 CASSQGGGQVVYQPQHF
TRBJ2-7 TRBV7-2 CASSFLGSSYEQYF
TRBJ2-1 TRBV30 CAWSGVGGQFF
TRBJ2-3 TRBV2 CASSGRRIKLAGPRVDTQYF
TRBJ1-1 TRBV6-6 CASSYSMGQFRTEAFF
TRBJ1-6 TRBV6-5 CASKWTGIFDSPLHF
TRBJ2-5 TRBV5-1 CASSKYSKGLDQETQYF
TRBJ1-1 TRBV28 CASKLPGQGNAEAFF
TRBJ1-5 TRBV28 CASSIIRPDRGDQPQHF
TRBJ1-2 TRBV14 CASSPGTGVLGYTF
TRBJ1-2 TRBV27 CASSLSGDYGYTF
TRBJ1-2 TRBV7-8 CASSLAGGSYGYTF
TRBJ2-3 TRBV5-4 CASSPGLAGATIEDTQYF
TRBJ1-2 TRBV13 CASSPIQGEGGYGYTF
TRBJ1-2 TRBV7-2 CASSRDRGLGYTF
TRBJ2-7 TRBV7-9 CASRTSGPYEQYF
TRBJ2-5 TRBV5-1 CASSLELTGPLVTQYF
TRBJ2-1 TRBV2 CASNGLAGGGTSDEQFF
TRBJ2-7 TRBV5-4 CASSRDRGPYEQYF
TRBJ2-3 TRBV5-1 CASSVIARRPTDTQYF
TRBJ2-1 TRBV6-5 CASSNLNNEQFF
TRBJ1-1 TRBV24-1 CATSHQNDRVSGAFF
TRBJ2-7 TRBV12-3/TRBV12-4 CAIRTGQVDEQYF
TRBJ2-7 TRBV7-2 CASSLGTGPYEQYF
TRBJ1-2 TRBV30 CAWTQTGEWNGYTF
TRBJ2-6 TRBV5-1 CASSLDTEANVLTF
TRBJ1-1 TRBV6-5 CASSYSETVNTEAFF
TRBJ1-2 TRBV4-2 CASSQDNAVGRRRANYGYTF
TRBJ1-2 TRBV2 CASSTSSSNYGYTF
TRBJ2-5 TRBV5-1 CASSLGTGQETQYF
TRBJ1-2 TRBV6-2/TRBV6-3 CASSYSRAKARVLYGYTF
TRBJ2-2 TRBV5-5 CASSLAGTGYAGELFF
TRBJ2-3 TRBV2 CASSYQAGTGSTDTQYF
TRBJ2-5 TRBV7-2 CASSFGTSGQETQYF
TRBJ1-3 TRBV21-1 CASSVRLQSNSGNTIYF
TRBJ2-5 TRBV10-3 CATQGAPLETQYF
TRBJ2-1 TRBV4-3 CASSHEGGSWGSSYNEQFF
TRBJ2-1 TRBV28 CASRKRTGTGNYNEQFF